This entry describes one T cell receptor beta chain. The data originate from a study of cytomegalovirus exposure and HLA in healthy donors. The V end was cut by 6 bases, the J end by 0 bases, with 11 bases between. The germline V gene has CDR1 ENHRY and CDR2 SYGVKD. This CDR3 region has 14 residues. In the PCR, 60 Vbeta and 13 Jbeta primers were used. The table came from immunoSEQ multiplex PCR; TCRdb's copy has only in-frame clones and leaves some out. Of roughly 130,000 clones in the sample, roughly 84% were seen once. This sequence originates from a boy aged 10-17 years in good health and CMV-seronegative. The chain joins TRBV10-3 to TRBJ1-1; no reliable D call. What was sequenced was PBMCs. The CDR3 sequence: CAISRFTVNTEAFF. The DNA of the CDR3 is TGTGCCATCAGCCGCTTCACAGTGAACACTGAAGCTTTCTTT.